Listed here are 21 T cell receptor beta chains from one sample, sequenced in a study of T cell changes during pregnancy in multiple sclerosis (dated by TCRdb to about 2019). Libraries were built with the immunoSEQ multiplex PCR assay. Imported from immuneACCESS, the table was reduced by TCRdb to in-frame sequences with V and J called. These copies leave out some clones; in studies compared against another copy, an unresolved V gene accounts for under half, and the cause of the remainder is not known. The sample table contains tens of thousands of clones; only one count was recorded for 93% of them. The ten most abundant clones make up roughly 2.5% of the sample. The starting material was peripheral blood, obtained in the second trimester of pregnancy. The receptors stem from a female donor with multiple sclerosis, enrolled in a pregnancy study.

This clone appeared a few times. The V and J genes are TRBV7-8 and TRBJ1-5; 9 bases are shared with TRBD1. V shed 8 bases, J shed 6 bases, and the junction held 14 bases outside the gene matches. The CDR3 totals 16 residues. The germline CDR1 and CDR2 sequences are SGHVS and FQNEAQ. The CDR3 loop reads CASRPGTGWSGQPQHF. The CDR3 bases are TGTGCCAGCCGTCCCGGGACAGGGTGGAGCGGTCAGCCCCAGCATTTT.

Here the CDR3 reads CASSPGDSSLYGYTF. Here the CDR3 DNA reads TGTGCCAGCAGCCCCGGTGACAGTAGCCTTTATGGCTACACCTTC. The gene calls are TRBV27 and TRBJ1-2; D might be TRBD1 (5 bases). The ends were cut back, 6 bases at V and 5 bases at J, with 19 bases in the middle. This CDR3 is 15 amino acids long. Germline CDR1 and CDR2: MNHEY and SMNVEV (reference sequence).

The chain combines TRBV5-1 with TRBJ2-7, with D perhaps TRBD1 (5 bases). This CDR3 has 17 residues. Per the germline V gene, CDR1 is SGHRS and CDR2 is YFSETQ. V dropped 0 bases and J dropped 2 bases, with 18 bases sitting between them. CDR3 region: CASSLGPGGASAYEQYF. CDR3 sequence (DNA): TGCGCCAGCAGCTTGGGGCCAGGTGGGGCGTCTGCCTACGAGCAGTACTTC.

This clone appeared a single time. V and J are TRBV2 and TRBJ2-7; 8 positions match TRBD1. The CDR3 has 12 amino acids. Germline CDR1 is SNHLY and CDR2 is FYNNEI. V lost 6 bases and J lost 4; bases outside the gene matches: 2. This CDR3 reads CASRQGAYEQYF. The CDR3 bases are TGTGCCAGCAGGCAGGGGGCGTACGAGCAGTACTTC.

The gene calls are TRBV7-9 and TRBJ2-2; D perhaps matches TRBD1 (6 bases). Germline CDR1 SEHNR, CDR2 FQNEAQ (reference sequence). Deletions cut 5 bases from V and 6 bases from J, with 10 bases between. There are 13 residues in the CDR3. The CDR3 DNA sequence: TGTGCCAGCAGCATACAGGGTCCCGGGGAGCTGTTTTTT. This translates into CASSIQGPGELFF.

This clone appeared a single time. Here the CDR3 reads CASSLGDRPYGYTF. CDR3 sequence (DNA): TGTGCCAGCAGCTTGGGGGACAGACCCTATGGCTACACCTTC. V gene TRBV7-9 combines with J gene TRBJ1-2, with 7 positions matching TRBD1. CDR1 and CDR2 (germline): SEHNR, FQNEAQ (reference sequence). Trimming removed 3 bases from V and 4 bases from J; junction bases left unmatched: 5. This CDR3 is built from 14 residues.

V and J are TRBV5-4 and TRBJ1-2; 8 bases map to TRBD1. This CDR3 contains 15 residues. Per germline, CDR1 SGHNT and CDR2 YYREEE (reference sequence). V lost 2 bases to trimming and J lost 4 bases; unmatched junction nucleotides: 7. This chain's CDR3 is CASSLGQGGGYGYTF. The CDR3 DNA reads TGTGCCAGCAGCTTAGGACAGGGAGGGGGCTATGGCTACACCTTC. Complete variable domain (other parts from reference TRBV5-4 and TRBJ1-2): ETGVTQSPTHLIKTRGQQVTLRCSSQSGHNTVSWYQQALGQGPQFIFQYYREEENGRGNFPPRFSGLQFPNYSSELNVNALELDDSALYLCASSLGQGGGYGYTFGSGTRLTVV.

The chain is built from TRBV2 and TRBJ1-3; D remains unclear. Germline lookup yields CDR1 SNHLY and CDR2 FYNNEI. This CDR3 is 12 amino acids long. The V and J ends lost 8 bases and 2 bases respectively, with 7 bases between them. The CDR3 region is CASLTPGNTIYF. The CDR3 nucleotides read TGTGCCAGCCTAACCCCTGGAAACACCATATATTTT.

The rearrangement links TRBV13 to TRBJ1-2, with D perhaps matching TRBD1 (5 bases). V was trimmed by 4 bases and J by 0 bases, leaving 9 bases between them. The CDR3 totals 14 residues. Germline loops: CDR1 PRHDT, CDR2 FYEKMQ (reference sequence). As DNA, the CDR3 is TGTGCCAGCAGCTCACAGGTGTCTAACTATGGCTACACCTTC. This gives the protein CASSSQVSNYGYTF.

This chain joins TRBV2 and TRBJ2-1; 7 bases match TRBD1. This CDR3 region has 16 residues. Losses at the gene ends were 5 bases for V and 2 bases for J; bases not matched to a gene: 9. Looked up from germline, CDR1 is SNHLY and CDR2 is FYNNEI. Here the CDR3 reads CASSRDRTKPYNEQFF. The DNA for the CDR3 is TGTGCCAGCAGTAGGGACAGAACCAAACCCTACAATGAGCAGTTCTTC.

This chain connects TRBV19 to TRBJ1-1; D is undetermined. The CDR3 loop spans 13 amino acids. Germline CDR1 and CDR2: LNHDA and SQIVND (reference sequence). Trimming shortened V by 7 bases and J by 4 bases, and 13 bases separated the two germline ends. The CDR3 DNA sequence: TGTGCCAGTACATTAAGACACCTCACTGAAGCTTTCTTT. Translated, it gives CASTLRHLTEAFF.

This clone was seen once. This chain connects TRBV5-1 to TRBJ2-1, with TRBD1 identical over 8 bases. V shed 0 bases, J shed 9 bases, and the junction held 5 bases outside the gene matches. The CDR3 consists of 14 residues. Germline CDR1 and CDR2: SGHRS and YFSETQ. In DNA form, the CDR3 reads TGCGCCAGCAGCTTGGCGGGACAGGAAGGTGAGCAGTTCTTC. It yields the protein CASSLAGQEGEQFF.

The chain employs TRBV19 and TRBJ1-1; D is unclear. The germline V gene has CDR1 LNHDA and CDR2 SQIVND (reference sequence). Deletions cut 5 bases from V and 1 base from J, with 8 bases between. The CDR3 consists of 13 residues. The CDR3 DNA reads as TGTGCCAGTAGTTTCGGTACGAACACTGAAGCTTTCTTT. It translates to CASSFGTNTEAFF. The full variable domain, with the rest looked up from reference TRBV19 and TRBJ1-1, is DGGITQSPKYLFRKEGQNVTLSCEQNLNHDAMYWYRQDPGQGLRLIYYSQIVNDFQKGDIAEGYSVSREKKESFPLTVTSAQKNPTAFYLCASSFGTNTEAFFGQGTRLTVV.

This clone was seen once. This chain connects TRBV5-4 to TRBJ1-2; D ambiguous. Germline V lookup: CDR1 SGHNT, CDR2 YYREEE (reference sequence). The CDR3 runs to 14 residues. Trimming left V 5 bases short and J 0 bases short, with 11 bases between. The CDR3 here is CASSEDGTNYGYTF. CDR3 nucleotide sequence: TGTGCCAGCAGTGAGGACGGGACTAACTATGGCTACACCTTC. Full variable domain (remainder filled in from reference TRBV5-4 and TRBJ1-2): ETGVTQSPTHLIKTRGQQVTLRCSSQSGHNTVSWYQQALGQGPQFIFQYYREEENGRGNFPPRFSGLQFPNYSSELNVNALELDDSALYLCASSEDGTNYGYTFGSGTRLTVV.

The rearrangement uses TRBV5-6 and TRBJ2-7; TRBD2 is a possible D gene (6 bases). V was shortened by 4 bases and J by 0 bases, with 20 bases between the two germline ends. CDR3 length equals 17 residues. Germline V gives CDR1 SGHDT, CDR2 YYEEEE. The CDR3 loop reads CASSPRGTPLNSYEQYF. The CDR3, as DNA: TGTGCCAGCAGCCCCCGGGGGACTCCTTTGAACTCCTACGAGCAGTACTTC.

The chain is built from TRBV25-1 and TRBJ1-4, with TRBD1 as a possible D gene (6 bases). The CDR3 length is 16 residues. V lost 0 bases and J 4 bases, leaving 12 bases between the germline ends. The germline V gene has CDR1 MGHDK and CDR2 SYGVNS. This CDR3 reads CASSEYIGTINEKLFF. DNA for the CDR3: TGTGCCAGCAGTGAATATATCGGGACAATTAATGAAAAACTGTTTTTT. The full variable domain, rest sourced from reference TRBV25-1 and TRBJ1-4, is EADIYQTPRYLVIGTGKKITLECSQTMGHDKMYWYQQDPGMELHLIHYSYGVNSTEKGDLSSESTVSRIRTEHFPLTLESARPSHTSQYLCASSEYIGTINEKLFFGSGTQLSVL.

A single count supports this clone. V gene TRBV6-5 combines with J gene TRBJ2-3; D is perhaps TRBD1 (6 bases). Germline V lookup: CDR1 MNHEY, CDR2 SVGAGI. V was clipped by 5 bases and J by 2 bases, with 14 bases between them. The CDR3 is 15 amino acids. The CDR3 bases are TGTGCCAGCAGTCTCTACAGGGACATCACAGATACGCAGTATTTT. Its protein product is CASSLYRDITDTQYF.

The CDR3 bases are TGCGCCAGCAGTGAAGCCGGGACAGGGTCTGATACGCAGTATTTT. It encodes CASSEAGTGSDTQYF. J is TRBJ2-3 and V is TRBV10-1, with 9 bases that match TRBD1. Germline lookup yields CDR1 WNHNN and CDR2 SYGVQD (reference sequence). Germline trimming cut 3 bases from V and 6 bases from J; bases unmatched to any gene: 7. CDR3 size: 15 residues.

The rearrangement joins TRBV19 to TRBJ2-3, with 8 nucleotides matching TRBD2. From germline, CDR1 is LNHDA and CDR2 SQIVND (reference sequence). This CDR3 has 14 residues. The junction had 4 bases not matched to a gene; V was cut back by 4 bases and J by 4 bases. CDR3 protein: CASSTGGFADTQYF. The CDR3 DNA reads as TGTGCCAGTAGTACGGGGGGGTTCGCAGATACGCAGTATTTT.

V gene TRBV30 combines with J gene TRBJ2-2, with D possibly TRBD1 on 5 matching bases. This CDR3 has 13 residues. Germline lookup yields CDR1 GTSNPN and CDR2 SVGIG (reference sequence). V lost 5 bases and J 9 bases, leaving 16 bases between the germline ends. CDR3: CAWDQGFGRELFF. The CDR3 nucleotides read TGTGCCTGGGACCAGGGTTTTGGCCGGGAGCTGTTTTTT.

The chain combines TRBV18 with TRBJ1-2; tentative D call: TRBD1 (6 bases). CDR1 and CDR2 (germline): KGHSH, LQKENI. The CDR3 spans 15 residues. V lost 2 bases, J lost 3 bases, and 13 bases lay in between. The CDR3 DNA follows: TGTGCCAGCTCACCAGCGCCCGGGACATACTATGGCTACACCTTC. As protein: CASSPAPGTYYGYTF.